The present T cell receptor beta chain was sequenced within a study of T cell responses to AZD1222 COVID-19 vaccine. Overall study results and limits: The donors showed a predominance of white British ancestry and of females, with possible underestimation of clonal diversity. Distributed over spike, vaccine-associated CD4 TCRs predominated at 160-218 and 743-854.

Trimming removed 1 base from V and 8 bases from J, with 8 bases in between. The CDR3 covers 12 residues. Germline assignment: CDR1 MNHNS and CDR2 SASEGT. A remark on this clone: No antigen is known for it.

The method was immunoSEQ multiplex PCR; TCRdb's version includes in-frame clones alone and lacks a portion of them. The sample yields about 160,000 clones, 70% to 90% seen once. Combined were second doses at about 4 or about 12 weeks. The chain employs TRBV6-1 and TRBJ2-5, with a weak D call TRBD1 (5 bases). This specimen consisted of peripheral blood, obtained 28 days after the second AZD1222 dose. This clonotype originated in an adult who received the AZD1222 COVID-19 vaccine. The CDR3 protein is CASSEEGITQYF. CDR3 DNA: TGTGCCAGCAGTGAAGAGGGGATCACCCAGTACTTC.